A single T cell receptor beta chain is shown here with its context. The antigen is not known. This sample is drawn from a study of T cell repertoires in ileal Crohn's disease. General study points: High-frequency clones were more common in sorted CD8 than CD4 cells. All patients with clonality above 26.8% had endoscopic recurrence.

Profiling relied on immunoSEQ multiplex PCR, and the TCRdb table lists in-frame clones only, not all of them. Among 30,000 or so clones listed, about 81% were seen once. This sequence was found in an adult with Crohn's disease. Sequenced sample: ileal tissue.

The DNA for the CDR3 is TGCAGTGCTTACAGGGATGGCTACACCTTC. Protein sequence: CSAYRDGYTF. The rearrangement uses TRBV20-1 and TRBJ1-2; D is possibly TRBD1 (6 bases). V was cut by 5 bases and J by 6 bases, with 7 bases left in between. Per the germline V gene, CDR1 is DFQATT and CDR2 is SNEGSKA (reference sequence). The CDR3 runs to 10 residues.